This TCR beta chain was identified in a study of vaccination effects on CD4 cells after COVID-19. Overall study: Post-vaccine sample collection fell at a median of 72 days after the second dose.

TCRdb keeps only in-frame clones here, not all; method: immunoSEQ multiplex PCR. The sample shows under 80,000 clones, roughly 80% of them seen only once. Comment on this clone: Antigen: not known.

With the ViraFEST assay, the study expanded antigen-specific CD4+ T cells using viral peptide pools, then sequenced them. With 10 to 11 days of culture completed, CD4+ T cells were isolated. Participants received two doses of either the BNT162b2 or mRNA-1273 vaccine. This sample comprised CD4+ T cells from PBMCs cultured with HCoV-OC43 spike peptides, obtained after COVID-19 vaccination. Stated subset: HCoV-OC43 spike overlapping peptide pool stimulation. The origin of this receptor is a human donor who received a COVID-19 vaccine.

The CDR3 DNA reads as TGCGCCAGCAGCTTGGTAGGGACCTACCAAGAGACCCAGTACTTC. It yields the protein CASSLVGTYQETQYF. V gene TRBV5-1 combines with J gene TRBJ2-5; D may be TRBD1 or TRBD2 (5 bases each). The V end was cut by 0 bases, the J end by 0 bases, with 9 bases between. In germline, CDR1 is SGHRS, CDR2 YFSETQ. CDR3 length: 15 amino acids. The whole variable domain, remainder taken from reference TRBV5-1 and TRBJ2-5, is KAGVTQTPRYLIKTRGQQVTLSCSPISGHRSVSWYQQTPGQGLQFLFEYFSETQRNKGNFPGRFSGRQFSNSRSEMNVSTLELGDSALYLCASSLVGTYQETQYFGPGTRLLVL.